The clone carrying this T cell receptor (beta chain) was detected many times. Each CDR3 protein is one row after TCRdb ran MiXCR on the RT-PCR reads. Of around 700,000 distinct CDR3 sequences listed, 11% to 15% are singletons. The CDR3 length is 15 residues. Germline V gene data show CDR1 as SGHKS and CDR2 as YYEKEE (reference sequence). Unmatched junction bases numbered 7, after V lost 4 bases and J lost 5 bases. The chain has TRBV5-5 and TRBJ2-1; 9 bases agree with TRBD2. This clonotype was sampled from a female donor in good health, serving as a healthy control. The sequencing sample was made of memory CD4+ T cells from blood. The chain's CDR3 is CASSNSGSGDNEQFF. CDR3 bases: TGTGCCAGCAGCAATAGCGGGAGTGGGGACAATGAGCAGTTCTTC.